The 2 T cell receptor beta chains in this list originate from one sample, sequenced in a study of shared clonotypes between healthy human individuals. Assay: immunoSEQ multiplex PCR; the TCRdb copy retains only in-frame clones and omits some. The sample holds about 2.1 million clones, over 85% seen once. Selected positively for CCR7 and CD45RO-negative, naive CD8 cells excluded terminally differentiated effector memory CD45RA+ cells. Sequencing was done on a sample of naive CD8+ T cells from PBMCs. Receptor source: a man aged 18 to 30 in good health. Some clones in this sample may be carry-over from other donors' samples.

This clone was picked up a small number of times. CDR3 sequence reads: CASSIFPKLDTEAFF. CDR3 coding DNA: TGTGCCAGTAGTATATTTCCCAAATTGGACACTGAAGCTTTCTTT. The chain is built from TRBV19 and TRBJ1-1; no reliable D call. Germline V gives CDR1 LNHDA, CDR2 SQIVND (reference sequence). V lost 2 bases, J lost 3 bases, and 13 bases lay in between. CDR3 length: 15 amino acids.

This clone occurred once. This chain links TRBV10-3 with TRBJ2-5, with D perhaps assigned TRBD1 or TRBD2 (6 bases each). The CDR3 runs to 17 residues. CDR1 ENHRY and CDR2 SYGVKD come from the germline V gene. V shed 2 bases and J shed 1 base, with 17 bases lying between them. DNA of the CDR3: TGTGCCATCAGTGAGCCGACCGGGGGCGCGATCCAAGAGACCCAGTACTTC. Protein: CAISEPTGGAIQETQYF.